This T cell receptor (beta chain) was obtained from a study of cytomegalovirus exposure and HLA in healthy donors (TCRdb year 2017). Regarding the complete study: In an earlier analysis of several hundred of the donors, about 260 Gb of sequence data and 117 million unique TCR beta sequences from about 179 million T cells were reported. A later genetic analysis used genome-wide SNP genotypes for about three fifths of the 666 donors, treating that subset as a discovery cohort. Of the 300 to 500 genotyped donors, 65% to 90% were placed in the genetic ancestry cluster associated with self-reported Caucasian donors. In addition to the first cohort of hundreds of subjects, a separate validation cohort of 120 different subjects was used. A handful of DR-DQ haplotypes were handled as single units for association and clustering because linkage in the cohort was strong. All discovery cohort repertoires had been generated on a single sequencing platform. In a later analysis, previously published TCR beta repertoires from several hundred donors were re-analyzed and high-resolution HLA genotyping was added so that TCR occurrence patterns could be studied. The study aimed to test whether signatures of past pathogen exposure could be identified by cataloging public T cell receptors. Across about 370 genotyped donors of the cohort, an average of roughly 250,000 unique TCR beta nucleotide sequences per donor were sequenced, and around 19% of those sequences were non-productive. To predict cytomegalovirus infection status, the study combined high-throughput TCR immunosequencing, statistical association of individual TCRs with disease status, and machine learning. About 330 gigabases of sequencing data and around 90 million unique TCR sequences made up an early release that covered 500 to 700 HLA-typed donors. Using immunosequencing, the study profiled T cell repertoires from roughly 650 subjects and related those repertoires to cytomegalovirus serostatus. Typing coverage differed by locus: A, B, C, DRB1 and DQB1 were typed in roughly 629-630 donors, DQA1 in 522, DPA1 in around 580, and DPB1 in just under 490. HLA typing included class I and class II loci at four-digit resolution. Alongside the repertoire data, information on donor age, sex, ethnicity and CMV serostatus was compiled. Rather than drawing on any new phenotypic data, the later analysis identified candidate immune exposures from TCR beta sequences and the way those sequences occurred across donors. An earlier analysis of approximately 630 of the donors applied high-throughput TCR beta sequencing to assess whether each TCR beta V gene segment acted as functional or pseudogenic. Overall study outcomes, separate from this receptor: In a later analysis, HLA-associated TCR beta chains showed more clonal expansion and lower generation probabilities than non-associated chains that were equally common. In a later genetic analysis, a missense DCLRE1C variant was associated with V-gene and J-gene trimming of TCR beta chains, and the association was replicated in an independent cohort. A cluster of highly shared sequence variants was judged likely to be a technical artifact of the sequencing pipeline. A later analysis associated 15,000 to 20,000 TCR beta sequences with specific HLA alleles at a false discovery rate of 0.05. A few of the identified cytomegalovirus-associated TCR beta chains were confirmed in vitro to be specific for cytomegalovirus antigens. An earlier analysis of several hundred of the donors showed that most TCR beta V segments appeared in productive rearrangements either about 90% or about 30% of the time, which broadly matched IMGT annotations. Because HLA typing was missing for some donors at each locus, association tests included only the typed subset. Cytomegalovirus status was reported to be diagnosed by the classifier with high specificity and sensitivity in both the original and validation cohorts. A total of roughly 160 TCR beta chains were listed by the study as associated with cytomegalovirus. A later analysis found that most CMV-associated TCR beta chains appeared HLA-restricted, with HLA associations seemingly driven largely by CMV exposure. The authors suggested that the approach could potentially be generalized to other disease states and immunological phenotypes. While some public TCRs were present in many individuals, most TCR sequences turned up only very rarely across donors. Around 16 rarely observed V segments, including chromosome 9 orphons, were excluded from the earlier analysis of approximately 500 of the donors because counts were too low. CMV serostatus was the only immune exposure information available for the cohort. In a later genetic analysis, fewer N-insertions in productive TCRs were reported among donors in an Asian-associated ancestry cluster than the roughly 700-donor mean. Some IMGT-functional V segments, including TRBV6-2 and TRBV6-3, could not be told apart with the 87-base-pair reads, so those segments were excluded. Linkage disequilibrium might explain the correlated functional status among segregating V segments, but an unknown experimental factor could not be ruled out. According to a later analysis, TCR association rates differed among HLA loci, with DRB1 alleles showing the most associated TCRs and HLA-C alleles showing the fewest. A later analysis reported that several top co-occurrence clusters appeared linked to parvovirus B19, influenza, CMV and Epstein-Barr virus. A further reported finding was that TCR beta sequences accurately predicted the HLA-A and HLA-B alleles for most subjects in the first cohort. Roughly uniform sequencing depth across donors was assumed in presence/absence analyses, although this assumption may not hold. In this cohort, only TCR beta chains were sequenced, and detectable features were limited by the absence of alpha or paired-chain data. When HLA alleles, especially DR and DQ, strongly co-occurred, attributing TCR associations to individual alleles was difficult.

The cohort consisted of hundreds of healthy bone marrow donors. At the time of sampling, all cohort members were nominally healthy, though unrecorded immune exposures were likely present. The donor was CMV seropositive and was included in the group of 250 to 300 seropositive cohort members. Each donor provided a peripheral blood sample, and peripheral blood mononuclear cells were used for TCR beta sequencing. Genomic DNA extraction from the blood cell samples was performed with the Qiagen DNeasy Blood Extraction Kit. The library relied on the immunoSEQ multiplex PCR assay. For the multiplex PCR, a mixture combining 60 forward primers for TCR Vbeta segments and 13 reverse primers for TCR Jbeta segments was used. A multiplex PCR assay on genomic DNA amplified the CDR3 region of rearranged TCR beta genes. The amplified TCR beta libraries were sequenced on the Illumina HiSeq System as 87-base-pair reads. The original methods were these. A later analysis tallied 70 million to 100 million unique TCR beta chains across the 666 repertoires, and about 12 million of those chains were shared by two or more donors. To remove PCR and sequencing errors, raw reads were error-corrected and collapsed into unique sequences using a nearest-neighbor algorithm that merged closely related sequences. Alignment of CDR3 sequences to IMGT reference sequences was used to assign V, D and J gene segments. For a sequence to be retained, at least a six-nucleotide match to both a V gene segment and a J gene segment was required. Rearrangements were called productive when the CDR3 lacked stop codons and stayed in frame with V and J; all others were non-productive. CDR3 was defined by IMGT convention, running from the second conserved V-encoded cysteine to the conserved J-encoded phenylalanine. The earlier analysis of some 550 of the donors excluded any sequence lacking an unambiguous match to a single V gene segment. In an earlier analysis of several hundred of the donors, a V segment was called functional when productive rearrangements were above 56.7%, and segregating when the standard deviation between donors exceeded 5%. A statistical classification framework was built for diagnosing cytomegalovirus status from the catalog of TCR beta chain sequences. A later analysis assigned V and J genes by comparing TCR nucleotide sequences with IMGT/GENE-DB human TR gene sequences. The TCRdist pipeline was used in a later analysis to assign CDR3 sequences and most-parsimonious VDJ recombination scenarios. In a later analysis, each TCR beta chain was defined by its CDR3 amino acid sequence together with its V-gene family, and reads lacking a unique V-gene family were excluded. As a way to deal with suspected cross-contamination and a sequencing artifact, a later analysis dropped over 550 nucleotide sequences that were highly shared and had low generation probability. In a later analysis, a clonal expansion index was calculated for each public chain from normalized within-repertoire ranks of inferred template counts. In a later analysis, generation probabilities were computed using a VDJ recombination model fitted to out-of-frame rearrangements, and the results were checked against IGoR. In a later analysis, TCR-TCR, TCR-HLA and TCR-CMV co-occurrence was scored with hypergeometric tests, and a repertoire-size bias correction was applied to TCR pairs. A later analysis estimated false discovery rates by permuting HLA or CMV assignments 20 times. In a later analysis, co-occurring TCRs were grouped with DBSCAN, and TCRdist sequence similarity was added when clustering was performed within HLA-allele-positive subsets. Repertoires with fewer than 30,000 or more than 120,000 public chains were left out of co-occurrence clustering, as were a few repertoires with anomalous nucleotide sharing. This is the immuneACCESS table as TCRdb keeps it, with only in-frame sequences that have V and J called. A part of the clones is gone; compared with another copy, unresolved V genes explain less than half, and the rest is unexplained. Clone size and the V and J calls come from that table; the DNA yielded D and trimming. A total of roughly 100,000 clones appear in this sample, 84% of them only once. Around 5.6% of the sample is taken by the ten largest.

In regard to this clone: The antigen it recognizes is unknown. Base qualities are missing; no much larger clone stands one base away.

From its cysteine to its phenylalanine, the CDR3 spans 15 amino acids. Kept here is only the CDR3 DNA, which spans 45 bases and is read in frame from base 1. According to the germline V gene (reference sequence), CDR1 reads LNHNV and CDR2 reads YYDKDF. The germline ends are 12 bases apart after V is trimmed by 0 bases and J by 4 bases. This receptor was obtained from a woman aged 18-29 years in good health and CMV-seropositive. The sequencing sample was made of PBMCs. The rearrangement combines TRBV15 with TRBJ1-2, with no confident D gene call. The base sequence is TGTGCCACCAGCAGAGATTACGGGGTGACCTATGGCTACACCTTC. Translated, it gives CATSRDYGVTYGYTF.